This T cell receptor (beta chain) originates from a study of blood T cells in healthy people across ages. This clonotype turned up a few times. The antigen is unknown. A minimum of 5 micrograms of total RNA was extracted per sample. Alongside a J-beta primer mix, a sample-barcoded 5' primer served in a second PCR lasting roughly 6 to 11 cycles. At least 2.5 million CDR3-containing paired-end reads were obtained per sample. TCRdb recomputed calls from the 5' RACE reads with MiXCR, one row per CDR3 protein. Of hundreds of thousands of distinct CDR3 sequences detected, approximately 52% appear once; the ten largest clones hold less than 15%. V gave up 8 bases and J gave up 1 base, with 11 bases separating them. The germline CDR1 and CDR2 sequences are SGHDN and FVKESK. The CDR3 sequence is 13 residues long. General study points: Per million T cells, the diversity of TCR beta decreased roughly linearly as age advanced. Greater diversity and more naive CD4+ cells were seen in long-lived donors than in aged donors.

Sequenced input: blood. This TCR came from a woman of 80 years or more in good health. The gene calls are TRBV14 and TRBJ1-1; D not resolved. The CDR3 DNA is TGTGCCAGCGCGAGGCAGCCGAACACTGAAGCTTTCTTT. Amino acids: CASARQPNTEAFF.